This entry features one T cell receptor beta chain sequence. Recruits, aged roughly 18 to 90 years, lived in 24 US areas. Self-reported history from a screening survey and questionnaire set each donor's cohort. Per the germline V gene, CDR1 is LNHDA and CDR2 is SQIVND (reference sequence). This CDR3 spans 14 amino acids. V was clipped by 3 bases and J by 4 bases, with 13 bases between them. The data derive from a study of blood T cell repertoires in COVID-19. Across the whole study: Spain, Italy and the United States supplied samples that represented acute and convalescent COVID-19. T cells, B-cell-depleted T cells, or PBMCs supplied cDNA or gDNA.

Data came from immunoSEQ multiplex PCR; TCRdb stores just in-frame clones and leaves some out. The table lists roughly 360,000 clones, about 89% of them singletons. Sequenced material: PBMCs or T cells enriched from blood (not recorded which). This sequence joins TRBV19 and TRBJ2-7; D might be TRBD1 (7 bases). The TCR sequence derives from a man aged 30 to 45 who had recovered from COVID-19. The CDR3: CASSMSSGGYEQYF. The CDR3 DNA is TGTGCCAGTAGTATGTCTTCAGGGGGGTACGAGCAGTACTTC.